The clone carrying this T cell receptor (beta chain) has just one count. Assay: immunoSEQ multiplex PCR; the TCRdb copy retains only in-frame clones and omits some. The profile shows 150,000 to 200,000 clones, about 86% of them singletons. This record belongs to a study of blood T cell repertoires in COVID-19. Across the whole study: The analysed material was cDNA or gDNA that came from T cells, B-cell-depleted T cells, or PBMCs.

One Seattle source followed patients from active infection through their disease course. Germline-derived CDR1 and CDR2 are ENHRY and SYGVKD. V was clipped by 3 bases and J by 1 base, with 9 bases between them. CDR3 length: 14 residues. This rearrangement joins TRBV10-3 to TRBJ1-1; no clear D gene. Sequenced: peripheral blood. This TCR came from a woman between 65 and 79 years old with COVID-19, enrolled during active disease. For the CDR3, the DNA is TGTGCCATCAGTGACCTCAGAGGGAACACTGAAGCTTTCTTT. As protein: CAISDLRGNTEAFF.